The 18 T cell receptor beta chains given below trace back to one sample, sequenced in a study of shared clonotypes between healthy human individuals. Clones were read by immunoSEQ multiplex PCR, and TCRdb kept only the in-frame ones, dropping some. The table lists about 1.1 million clones, 60% to 80% of them singletons, with 0.89% in the top ten. Material for sequencing was memory CD4+ T cells from PBMCs. Subset described: CD45RA-negative fraction. The receptors stem from a man younger than 35 in good health. Some clones in this sample may be carry-over from other donors' samples.

V usage is TRBV28 and J usage is TRBJ1-1, with D possibly matching TRBD1 (6 bases). CDR1 and CDR2 from the germline V gene are MDHEN and SYDVKM. Trimming stripped 5 bases from V and 0 bases from J, with 19 bases between. CDR3 length: 17 residues. Here the CDR3 DNA reads TGTGCCAGCAGTCCACAGGACAGCCTAATAATGAACACTGAAGCTTTCTTT. Translating gives CASSPQDSLIMNTEAFF.

The chain is built from TRBV14 and TRBJ2-3, with 8 bases matching TRBD1. J lost 4 bases, V lost 3 bases, and 6 bases had no gene match. CDR3 length: 15 residues. The germline CDR1 and CDR2 sequences are SGHDN and FVKESK. The CDR3 sequence: CASSHPGGSSDTQYF. Written as DNA, the CDR3 is TGTGCCAGCAGCCACCCAGGGGGCTCGTCAGATACGCAGTATTTT.

V and J are TRBV2 and TRBJ2-3, with TRBD2 matching 12 bases. Germline V gene data show CDR1 as SNHLY and CDR2 as FYNNEI. V shed 4 bases and J 6 bases; nucleotides not matched to a gene: 14. This CDR3 comprises 18 residues. CDR3 bases: TGTGCCAGCAGTGCCGGACTAGCGGGGAGGGGATTTGGGGATACGCAGTATTTT. It is translated as CASSAGLAGRGFGDTQYF. The variable domain in full, completed from reference TRBV2 and TRBJ2-3, reads EPEVTQTPSHQVTQMGQEVILRCVPISNHLYFYWYRQILGQKVEFLVSFYNNEISEKSEIFDDQFSVERPDGSNFTLKIRSTKLEDSAMYFCASSAGLAGRGFGDTQYFGPGTRLTVL.

V is TRBV5-1 and J is TRBJ2-7; tentative D call: TRBD2 (5 bases). CDR3 length equals 14 residues. Deletions cut 1 base from V and 1 base from J, with 9 bases between. In germline, CDR1 is SGHRS, CDR2 YFSETQ. The CDR3 DNA follows: TGCGCCAGCAGCTTGATAGGCGGGTCCTACGAGCAGTACTTC. Encoded protein: CASSLIGGSYEQYF.

This sequence joins TRBV28 and TRBJ1-1, with D perhaps TRBD1 (6 bases). CDR1 and CDR2 (germline): MDHEN, SYDVKM. This CDR3 has 14 amino acids. The V end lost 7 bases, the J end lost 4 bases, and 16 bases lay between the germline ends. CDR3 nucleotide sequence: TGTGCCAGCACCCCGGGGGGGGGCGGCACTGAAGCTTTCTTT. This translates into CASTPGGGGTEAFF.

As regards this clone: The sample contains more than one DNA sequence encoding this CDR3. This chain links TRBV4-3 with TRBJ1-5; D may be TRBD1 (5 bases). The ends were cut back, 0 bases at V and 7 bases at J, with 7 bases in the middle. This CDR3 has 13 amino acids. CDR1 LGHNA and CDR2 YSLEER come from the germline V gene. The CDR3 bases are TGCGCCAGCAGCCAAGATAGGGGCCAGCCCCAGCATTTT. Protein sequence: CASSQDRGQPQHF.

The rearrangement uses TRBV7-2 and TRBJ2-5, with a possible D match to TRBD1 (5 bases). Germline V CDR1 and CDR2: SGHTA, FQGNSA. Trimming cost V 3 bases and J 2 bases, with 16 bases left between them. CDR3 length: 16 amino acids. CDR3 residues: CASSLAQGVTQETQYF. Here the CDR3 DNA reads TGTGCCAGCAGCTTGGCTCAGGGCGTCACTCAAGAGACCCAGTACTTC.

The chain carries TRBV7-3 and TRBJ2-7; D is uncertain. This CDR3 has 14 amino acids. The V end was cut by 0 bases, the J end by 2 bases, with 8 bases between. Looked up from germline, CDR1 is SGHTA and CDR2 is FQGTGA. The CDR3 here is CASSLTSSAYEQYF. Written as DNA, the CDR3 is TGTGCCAGCAGCTTAACGTCCAGCGCCTACGAGCAGTACTTC. The complete variable domain, with remaining parts taken from reference TRBV7-3 and TRBJ2-7, reads GAGVSQTPSNKVTEKGKYVELRCDPISGHTALYWYRQSLGQGPEFLIYFQGTGAADDSGLPNDRFFAVRPEGSVSTLKIQRTERGDSAVYLCASSLTSSAYEQYFGPGTRLTVT.

The CDR3 coding sequence is TGCGCCAGCAGCTTGGGGGCAGGGGCGAACTATGGCTACACCTTC. It yields the protein CASSLGAGANYGYTF. The chain has TRBV5-1 and TRBJ1-2; D possibly corresponds to TRBD1 (6 bases). Germline assignment: CDR1 SGHRS and CDR2 YFSETQ. The CDR3 totals 15 residues. V was shortened by 0 bases and J by 2 bases, with 11 bases between the two germline ends.

The chain couples TRBV7-8 to TRBJ2-3, with D perhaps matching TRBD2 (6 bases). V was cut by 5 bases and J by 4 bases, with 16 bases left in between. The germline gives CDR1 SGHVS, CDR2 FQNEAQ. The CDR3 has 15 amino acids. CDR3 region: CASSLNFASADTQYF. The CDR3 DNA sequence: TGTGCCAGCAGCCTAAATTTCGCTAGCGCAGATACGCAGTATTTT.

The CDR3 here is CASSIRDRAFEQYF. In nucleotides, the CDR3 is TGCGCCAGCAGCATCCGGGACAGGGCTTTCGAGCAGTACTTC. The chain carries TRBV5-1 and TRBJ2-7; TRBD1 matches at 9 bases. The germline V gene encodes CDR1 SGHRS and CDR2 YFSETQ. J gave up 6 bases and V 4 bases, and 8 bases lay outside the gene matches. There are 14 residues in the CDR3. The complete variable domain, with remaining parts taken from reference TRBV5-1 and TRBJ2-7, reads KAGVTQTPRYLIKTRGQQVTLSCSPISGHRSVSWYQQTPGQGLQFLFEYFSETQRNKGNFPGRFSGRQFSNSRSEMNVSTLELGDSALYLCASSIRDRAFEQYFGPGTRLTVT.

The J gene is TRBJ1-4, the V gene TRBV28; TRBD1 agrees at 7 bases. CDR3 length: 14 amino acids. Germline CDR1 reads MDHEN; CDR2 reads SYDVKM. Trimming at V came to 5 bases and at J to 5 bases, leaving 5 bases not matched to a gene. The CDR3 region has the DNA TGTGCCAGCAGTCGACAGGGCGCCAATGAAAAACTGTTTTTT. This gives the protein CASSRQGANEKLFF.

The rearrangement uses TRBV19 and TRBJ2-3; D gene unclear. Germline V lookup: CDR1 LNHDA, CDR2 SQIVND (reference sequence). Trimming removed 5 bases from V and 2 bases from J, with 8 bases in between. The CDR3 extends over 13 amino acids. The CDR3 loop reads CASSRRDTDTQYF. The CDR3 region has the DNA TGTGCCAGTAGTCGAAGGGACACAGATACGCAGTATTTT.

This sequence joins TRBV7-2 and TRBJ2-5; D not resolved. The germline V gene has CDR1 SGHTA and CDR2 FQGNSA. This CDR3 spans 12 amino acids. V was pared by 5 bases and J by 6 bases, with 10 bases between. CDR3 coding DNA: TGTGCCAGCAGCGAAATGGTCCAGACCCAGTACTTC. Its translation is CASSEMVQTQYF.

The CDR3 loop reads CASTLGALGGSGGNTIYF. The CDR3, as DNA: TGTGCCAGCACCCTAGGGGCCCTCGGAGGCTCTGGGGGAAACACCATATATTTT. The gene calls are TRBV28 and TRBJ1-3; tentatively, D is TRBD1 (5 bases). V gave up 7 bases and J gave up 4 bases, with 26 bases separating them. Germline CDR1 MDHEN, CDR2 SYDVKM. The CDR3 length is 18 residues. The variable domain in full, with the rest retrieved from reference TRBV28 and TRBJ1-3, is DVKVTQSSRYLVKRTGEKVFLECVQDMDHENMFWYRQDPGLGLRLIYFSYDVKMKEKGDIPEGYSVSREKKERFSLILESASTNQTSMYLCASTLGALGGSGGNTIYFGEGSWLTVV.

The genes are TRBV18 and TRBJ1-1; D unclear. V lost 3 bases and J 7 bases, leaving 9 bases between the germline ends. There are 12 residues in the CDR3. Germline-derived CDR1 and CDR2 are KGHSH and LQKENI. CDR3 region: CASSPLLGEAFF. The CDR3 nucleotides read TGTGCCAGCTCACCCTTGCTTGGTGAAGCTTTCTTT.

The chain is built from TRBV7-8 and TRBJ1-2, with TRBD1 matching 8 bases. The CDR3 consists of 15 residues. After removal of 4 bases from V and 4 bases from J, the junction contained 8 bases not matched to a gene. Looked up from germline, CDR1 is SGHVS and CDR2 is FQNEAQ. The CDR3 DNA reads TGTGCCAGCAGCTCAGGACAGGGAGAAGGCTATGGCTACACCTTC. It yields the protein CASSSGQGEGYGYTF.

The chain recombines TRBV29-1 with TRBJ2-1; D is perhaps TRBD2 (5 bases). The CDR3 has 15 amino acids. V was trimmed by 4 bases and J by 3 bases, leaving 16 bases between them. Germline V gene lookup returns CDR1 SQVTM and CDR2 ANQGSEA. DNA of the CDR3: TGCAGCGTTGGGGGTAGAGCAGACTACTACAATGAGCAGTTCTTC. Protein product: CSVGGRADYYNEQFF.